These 15 T cell receptor beta chains were sequenced from one sample in a study of human T cells and chemical hapten exposure. Time point reported: patch test 3, about 24 weeks after DPC sensitization. Treatment given: therapeutic diphenylcyclopropenone sensitization with weekly scalp DPC. One entry per CDR3 protein results from TCRdb running MiXCR on the RACE reads. The data hold some 60,000 distinct CDR3 sequences, with under 15% observed a single time. This specimen was whole blood, taken in connection with sensitization to the hapten diphenylcyclopropenone (DPC). The receptors shown here come from a man aged 30 to 45 with alopecia areata. Some clones in this sample may be carry-over from other donors' samples.

This clonotype was picked up many times. The chain recombines TRBV20-1 with TRBJ2-2, with D hard to call. The germline V and J ends were trimmed by 0 bases and 6 bases, with 5 bases remaining between them. Germline V CDR1 and CDR2: DFQATT, SNEGSKA (reference sequence). The CDR3 covers 12 residues. The CDR3 loop reads CSAREGSGELFF. The CDR3 DNA reads as TGCAGTGCTAGAGAGGGGTCCGGGGAGCTGTTTTTT.

This clonotype was counted many times. CDR3 loop: CATSSSGTAQETQYF. In nucleotides, the CDR3 is TGTGCCACCAGCAGTTCCGGGACAGCTCAAGAGACCCAGTACTTC. This sequence joins TRBV15 and TRBJ2-5, with 7 bases identical to TRBD1. The CDR3 has 15 amino acids. Looked up from germline, CDR1 is LNHNV and CDR2 is YYDKDF (reference sequence). V lost 3 bases and J lost 2; bases outside the gene matches: 6.

The sample holds many counts of this clonotype. V usage is TRBV28 and J usage is TRBJ1-2; TRBD1 aligns across 9 bases. Germline-derived CDR1 and CDR2 are MDHEN and SYDVKM. V dropped 3 bases and J dropped 0; count of bases not matched to a gene: 5. The CDR3 length is 16 residues. The CDR3 coding sequence is TGTGCCAGCAGTTTTCCCCGGGACAGGGCTAACTATGGCTACACCTTC. This encodes CASSFPRDRANYGYTF.

This clonotype showed up many times. The V and J genes are TRBV7-2 and TRBJ2-1; 9 bases map to TRBD2. V trimming: 8 bases; J trimming: 2 bases; junction bases outside the gene matches: 4. Germline V lookup: CDR1 SGHTA, CDR2 FQGNSA. The CDR3 loop spans 14 amino acids. The CDR3 loop is CASGASGAYNEQFF. Here the CDR3 DNA reads TGTGCCAGCGGGGCTAGCGGGGCCTACAATGAGCAGTTCTTC.

This sequence joins TRBV28 and TRBJ2-7; D unclear. Trimming took off 0 bases at V and 6 bases at J, with 3 bases between the two ends. The CDR3 covers 11 residues. Germline CDR1 and CDR2: MDHEN and SYDVKM. CDR3 sequence reads: CASSLWSEQYF. The CDR3 region has the DNA TGTGCCAGCAGTTTATGGTCCGAGCAGTACTTC.

Regarding this clonotype: A read error may produce the germline difference seen at one junction end. The V and J genes are TRBV3-1 and TRBJ2-7; the D gene could be TRBD1 or TRBD2 (5 bases each). CDR1 is LGHDT, CDR2 YNNKEL, per germline (reference sequence). This CDR3 spans 15 amino acids. CDR3 in amino acids: CASSQDRIRGGRRDF. The CDR3 bases are TGTGCCAGCAGCCAAGATCGGATAAGGGGCGGTAGGCGGGACTTC.

This clonotype was counted many times. This chain joins TRBV6-2 or TRBV6-3 and TRBJ1-2, with no clear D. The CDR3 length is 14 residues. The V end was cut by 6 bases, the J end by 4 bases, with 15 bases between. Germline V gene sequence: CDR1 MNHEY, CDR2 SVGEGT. CDR3 region: CASSRPQKSYGYTF. CDR3 nucleotide sequence: TGTGCCAGCAGCCGACCACAGAAAAGCTATGGCTACACCTTC.

V is TRBV18 and J is TRBJ1-3; maybe TRBD1 (6 bases). Germline lookup yields CDR1 KGHSH and CDR2 LQKENI. V was cut by 0 bases and J by 5 bases, with 11 bases left in between. This CDR3 spans 15 amino acids. The CDR3 protein is CASSPPARGRNTIYF. CDR3 DNA sequence: TGTGCCAGCTCACCACCCGCCAGGGGAAGAAACACCATATATTTT.

The chain links TRBV6-5 to TRBJ2-6; D is unresolved. Germline V gene sequence: CDR1 MNHEY, CDR2 SVGAGI. The CDR3 has 18 amino acids. Trimming left V 2 bases short and J 4 bases short, with 18 bases between. The CDR3 DNA is TGTGCCAGCAGTTACGGCCCAACTTTATTACCGGGGGCCAACGTCCTGACTTTC. It translates to CASSYGPTLLPGANVLTF.

The rearrangement links TRBV20-1 to TRBJ2-7; 7 nucleotides match TRBD1. Trimming at V came to 4 bases and at J to 4 bases, leaving 13 bases not matched to a gene. The CDR3 length is 15 residues. CDR1 and CDR2 from the germline V gene are DFQATT and SNEGSKA (reference sequence). CDR3 loop: CSATPDRRRGYEQYF. In DNA form, the CDR3 reads TGCAGTGCTACCCCGGACAGGCGCCGTGGGTACGAGCAGTACTTC.

In its sample, this clonotype is medium-sized. The J gene is TRBJ2-2, the V gene TRBV9; D may be TRBD2 (5 bases). CDR3 size: 12 residues. CDR1 is SGDLS and CDR2 is YYNGEE in the germline V gene. Trimming removed 7 bases at V and 5 bases at J, with 9 bases between. In DNA, the CDR3 is TGTGCCAGCCGCCGGGGAACCGGGGAGCTGTTTTTT. Translated, it gives CASRRGTGELFF.

Only a few counts were recorded for this clonotype. This sequence joins TRBV18 and TRBJ2-7, with TRBD1 matching over 7 bases. The ends lost 2 bases at V and 3 bases at J; junction bases unmatched: 10. CDR1 KGHSH and CDR2 LQKENI come from the germline V gene. This CDR3 comprises 16 residues. This CDR3 is CASSPGLPGTDYEQYF. The CDR3 coding sequence is TGTGCCAGCTCACCAGGTTTGCCCGGGACAGACTACGAGCAGTACTTC.

This clonotype has more than one count but fewer than ten. The J gene is TRBJ2-2, the V gene TRBV7-6, with 7 bases that match TRBD1. V was clipped by 2 bases and J by 3 bases; unmatched bases: 6. Germline V gene lookup returns CDR1 SGHVS and CDR2 FNYEAQ. There are 16 residues in the CDR3. The CDR3 DNA is TGTGCCAGCAGCTTAAAAACGGGACAGTACACCGGGGAGCTGTTTTTT. The encoded protein is CASSLKTGQYTGELFF.

The chain is built from TRBV11-3 and TRBJ2-1; 9 bases fit TRBD2. Germline loops: CDR1 SGHNT, CDR2 YENEEA. The CDR3 runs 15 residues. Trimming at V came to 1 base and at J to 5 bases, leaving 3 bases not matched to a gene. Here the CDR3 DNA reads TGTGCCAGCAGCTTAGGTAGCGGGGGAGACAATGAGCAGTTCTTC. Translating gives CASSLGSGGDNEQFF.

About this clonotype itself: A single base separates this from a much larger clone, so it may be a read error. This chain connects TRBV3-1 to TRBJ2-3, with a tentative D call TRBD2 (5 bases). CDR1 and CDR2 (germline): LGHDT, YNNKEL (reference sequence). CDR3 length equals 14 residues. The CDR3 sequence is CVSSQWESTDTQYF. The CDR3 DNA reads as TGTGTCAGCAGCCAATGGGAGAGCACAGATACGCAGTATTTT.